This is a list of T cell receptor beta chains from one sample in a study of vaccination and CD4 T cells after COVID-19. A single record per CDR3 protein comes from TCRdb applying MiXCR to the PCR reads. The sample contains 15,000 to 20,000 distinct CDR3 sequences, about 50% of which appear only once. No antigen has been identified for these receptors. Sequencing was carried out using CD4+ T cells from blood, cultured in vitro. The receptors here all came from a human donor who had recovered from COVID-19. Both conserved end residues are part of each CDR3. The D gene is left open where the match is weak. The size of a clone is reported for some rows only, either as once, few or many, or as a class for expanded clones.

d_call j_call clone_size v_call cdr3_aa cdr3_nt
TRBD2 TRBJ2-5 . TRBV2 CAWRTRRETQYF TGTGCCTGGAGGACTAGGCGGGAGACCCAGTACTTC
. TRBJ2-1 few TRBV6-1 CASSPQGRDNEQFF TGTGCCAGCAGCCCACAGGGGAGGGACAATGAGCAGTTCTTC
. TRBJ2-7 . TRBV30 CAWGVYGAYEQYF TGTGCCTGGGGGGTGTATGGGGCCTACGAGCAGTACTTC
TRBD1 TRBJ1-1 few TRBV5-4 CASSWDRSTEAFF TGTGCCAGCAGCTGGGACAGGAGCACTGAAGCTTTCTTT
TRBD1 TRBJ2-2 . TRBV19 CASSLLTGVVGELFF TGTGCCAGTAGTCTGTTGACAGGGGTGGTCGGGGAGCTGTTTTTT
TRBD1 TRBJ1-1 few TRBV20-1 CSARDRVWTEAFF TGCAGTGCCCGCGACAGGGTTTGGACTGAAGCTTTCTTT
TRBD1 TRBJ1-3 . TRBV5-1 CASSAQTGPGNTIYF TGCGCCAGCAGCGCCCAGACAGGGCCGGGAAACACCATATATTTT
. TRBJ1-6 . TRBV9 CASSVSQSNSPLHF TGTGCCAGCAGCGTGTCCCAGTCTAATTCACCCCTCCACTTT
. TRBJ2-2 few TRBV7-2 CASSLDGFRAGELFF TGTGCCAGCAGCTTGGATGGATTTAGGGCCGGGGAGCTGTTTTTT
TRBD1 TRBJ2-1 once TRBV29-1 CSVVRQGNEQFF TGCAGCGTTGTCCGACAGGGGAATGAGCAGTTCTTC
. TRBJ2-2 . TRBV12-3/TRBV12-4 CASSSMKWSRVGPTGELFF TGTGCCAGCAGTTCCATGAAGTGGTCTAGGGTAGGGCCCACCGGGGAGCTGTTTTTT
. TRBJ1-1 few TRBV20-1 CSAGSNTEAFF TGCAGTGCTGGCTCGAACACTGAAGCTTTCTTT
. TRBJ1-3 few TRBV7-2 CASSSPGPGGNTIYF TGTGCCAGCAGCTCGCCTGGGCCCGGAGGAAACACCATATATTTT
. TRBJ2-4 . TRBV28 CASSWTYMGTKNIQYF TGTGCCAGCAGTTGGACGTACATGGGGACCAAAAACATTCAGTACTTC
. TRBJ1-5 . TRBV27 CASSFSRGENQPQHF TGTGCCAGCAGTTTTAGCCGAGGGGAGAATCAGCCCCAGCATTTT
. TRBJ1-1 few TRBV6-2/TRBV6-3 CASSWTGNTEAFF TGTGCCAGCAGTTGGACGGGGAACACTGAAGCTTTCTTT
. TRBJ2-5 medium-sized TRBV21-1 CASSSTSGEGQETQYF TGTGCCAGCAGCTCCACTAGCGGGGAGGGGCAAGAGACCCAGTACTTC
. TRBJ2-7 . TRBV7-6 CASSALANEQYF TGTGCCAGCAGCGCGCTGGCTAACGAGCAGTACTTC
. TRBJ2-1 . TRBV7-2 CASSFPEGGYNEQFF TGTGCCAGCAGCTTTCCGGAGGGGGGGTACAATGAGCAGTTCTTC
. TRBJ2-3 . TRBV11-2 CASSLEGPPGMRKQYF TGTGCCAGCAGCTTAGAGGGTCCCCCGGGGATGAGAAAGCAGTATTTT
. TRBJ2-2 . TRBV10-2 CASSEGRRTGELFF TGCGCCAGCAGTGAGGGGAGAAGGACCGGGGAGCTGTTTTTT
TRBD1 TRBJ1-4 . TRBV24-1 CATSASDRDNEKLFF TGTGCCACCAGTGCCTCGGACAGGGATAATGAAAAACTGTTTTTT
TRBD2 TRBJ2-5 few TRBV7-2 CASSLRSLAGALETQYF TGTGCCAGCAGCTTAAGGTCGTTAGCGGGAGCTCTGGAGACCCAGTACTTC
. TRBJ2-2 . TRBV10-3 CAISEVSGELFF TGTGCCATCAGTGAAGTTTCCGGGGAGCTGTTTTTT
. TRBJ1-2 . TRBV14 CASSPTGQQANYGYTF TGTGCCAGCAGCCCCACCGGGCAGCAGGCTAACTATGGCTACACCTTC
. TRBJ2-3 . TRBV6-2/TRBV6-3 CAAKQAVIDTQYF TGTGCCGCAAAGCAGGCCGTCATAGATACGCAGTATTTT
. TRBJ1-6 few TRBV6-1 CASTQSGTTSSYNSPLHF TGTGCCAGCACCCAATCCGGGACAACTAGCTCCTATAATTCACCCCTCCACTTT
. TRBJ2-5 . TRBV7-2 CASSYNGETQYF TGTGCCAGCAGCTATAATGGGGAGACCCAGTACTTC
. TRBJ2-3 . TRBV5-1 CASSLRTVTDTQYF TGCGCCAGCAGCCTACGGACAGTTACAGATACGCAGTATTTT
TRBD2 TRBJ2-3 few TRBV6-5 CASSLGSGASTDTQYF TGTGCCAGCAGTTTAGGAAGCGGGGCTAGCACAGATACGCAGTATTTT
. TRBJ2-2 . TRBV6-1 CAGTGTMNTGELFF TGTGCCGGCACCGGGACAATGAACACCGGGGAGCTGTTTTTT
. TRBJ1-1 few TRBV7-8 CASSLRGSAEAFF TGTGCCAGCAGCTTAAGAGGATCGGCGGAAGCTTTCTTT
TRBD2 TRBJ2-3 few TRBV7-3 CASSFGPGGPPRDTDTQYF TGTGCCAGCAGCTTTGGGCCGGGAGGGCCACCGAGAGACACAGATACGCAGTATTTT
. TRBJ2-1 . TRBV20-1 CSGGGRLPNAYNEQFF TGCAGTGGGGGGGGGCGACTTCCCAACGCCTACAATGAGCAGTTCTTC
. TRBJ1-1 . TRBV25-1 CASSKQSGGRAEAFF TGTGCCAGCAGTAAACAGTCGGGGGGCCGGGCTGAAGCTTTCTTT
TRBD1 TRBJ2-3 . TRBV20-1 CSASWGGQGVSDTQYF TGCAGTGCATCATGGGGGGGACAGGGGGTGTCAGATACGCAGTATTTT
. TRBJ1-6 . TRBV7-2 CASSSGAVGLANSPLHF TGTGCCAGCAGCTCTGGGGCGGTAGGACTTGCCAATTCACCCCTCCACTTT
. TRBJ2-7 . TRBV7-8 CASSLSTGQAYEQYF TGTGCCAGCAGCTTATCTACGGGCCAAGCATACGAGCAGTACTTC
. TRBJ2-2 . TRBV10-3 CAISEGQGRTGELFF TGTGCCATCAGTGAAGGCCAGGGAAGGACCGGGGAGCTGTTTTTT
. TRBJ1-2 . TRBV5-6 CASSLAPAPNYGYTF TGTGCCAGCAGCTTGGCCCCAGCCCCTAACTATGGCTACACCTTC
. TRBJ2-6 . TRBV7-9 CASSQSSGANVLTF TGTGCCAGCAGCCAGAGCTCTGGGGCCAACGTCCTGACTTTC
. TRBJ2-3 few TRBV7-2 CASSLGLGTSTDTQYF TGTGCCAGCAGCTTAGGGTTAGGGACCAGCACAGATACGCAGTATTTT
. TRBJ2-7 . TRBV4-3 CASSQGGTYEQYF TGCGCCAGCAGCCAAGGAGGCACCTACGAGCAGTACTTC
. TRBJ2-7 . TRBV20-1 CSARPGSYEQYF TGCAGTGCTAGACCGGGGTCCTACGAGCAGTACTTC
TRBD1 TRBJ1-2 . TRBV7-9 CASSLQTGAYGYTF TGTGCCAGCAGCTTACAGACAGGGGCCTATGGCTACACCTTC
TRBD2 TRBJ2-3 few TRBV19 CATRGSGSRYTDTQYF TGTGCCACTAGGGGTAGCGGGAGTCGATACACAGATACGCAGTATTTT